These 10 T cell receptor beta chains were sequenced from one sample in a study of blood T cell repertoires in COVID-19. TCRdb keeps only in-frame clones here, not all; method: immunoSEQ multiplex PCR. The data contain about 78,000 clones, 80% to 95% of them singletons. Material for sequencing was peripheral blood. These receptors were obtained from a woman aged 50 to 60 in a cohort sampled during active COVID-19.

The sample holds a few counts of this clone. This chain uses TRBV27 with TRBJ2-5; D gene uncertain. V was pared by 5 bases and J by 4 bases, with 11 bases between. Germline CDR1 reads MNHEY; CDR2 reads SMNVEV (reference sequence). The CDR3 is 13 amino acids. CDR3 loop: CASSTRSGETQYF. CDR3 coding DNA: TGTGCCAGCAGTACCCGTTCAGGAGAGACCCAGTACTTC.

The J gene is TRBJ2-7, the V gene TRBV6-2 or TRBV6-3; 9 bases map to TRBD2. Germline V gene sequence: CDR1 MNHEY, CDR2 SVGEGT. The CDR3 is made up of 15 amino acids. V lost 3 bases and J lost 6; bases outside the gene matches: 9. CDR3 sequence (DNA): TGTGCCAGCAGTTATGGGCTAGCGGGAACAGGCGAGCAGTACTTC. Translation: CASSYGLAGTGEQYF.

The chain recombines TRBV6-5 with TRBJ2-5, with 9 bases lining up with TRBD2. Unmatched junction bases numbered 8, after V lost 4 bases and J lost 5 bases. The CDR3 has 15 residues. CDR1 is MNHEY and CDR2 is SVGAGI in the germline V gene. CDR3 coding DNA: TGTGCCAGCAGTTTTTCCGGGACTAGCCGGGAGACCCAGTACTTC. Its protein product is CASSFSGTSRETQYF.

The chain is built from TRBV27 and TRBJ2-1; 9 bases align to TRBD2. This CDR3 comprises 16 residues. After removal of 0 bases from V and 5 bases from J, the junction contained 5 bases not matched to a gene. CDR1 is MNHEY and CDR2 is SMNVEV in the germline V gene (reference sequence). CDR3 sequence reads: CASSLSGGRVHNEQFF. The CDR3 nucleotides are TGTGCCAGCAGTTTATCGGGCGGGAGGGTCCACAATGAGCAGTTCTTC.

The chain uses TRBV7-9 and TRBJ2-5, with 7 positions matching TRBD1. The CDR3 extends over 16 amino acids. In germline, CDR1 is SEHNR, CDR2 FQNEAQ (reference sequence). Losses at the gene ends were 5 bases for V and 0 bases for J; bases not matched to a gene: 9. For the CDR3, the DNA is TGTGCCAGCAGCCCGAGGGGGCCTAAGTACCAAGAGACCCAGTACTTC. This codes for CASSPRGPKYQETQYF.

The chain couples TRBV21-1 to TRBJ2-1; TRBD2 reflects the table's D call only, with no check against the DNA. TRBV21-1 is a pseudogene. The CDR3 runs 17 residues. The CDR3 DNA is TGTGCCAGCAGCAAAGGTCCTACTAGCGGGTCCGACAATGAGCAGTTCTTC. This codes for CASSKGPTSGSDNEQFF.

The chain employs TRBV3-1 (or the pseudogene TRBV3-2) and TRBJ1-2, with 11 bases aligning to TRBD1. After removal of 4 bases from V and 8 bases from J, the junction contained 9 bases not matched to a gene. Per the germline V gene, CDR1 is LGHDT and CDR2 is YNNKEL (reference sequence). The CDR3 runs 15 residues. CDR3 protein: CASSPSDRGRRGYTF. For the CDR3, the DNA is TGTGCCAGCAGCCCCTCGGACAGGGGGCGCCGGGGCTACACCTTC.

V gene TRBV15 combines with J gene TRBJ2-1; TRBD1 aligns across 7 bases. Looked up from germline, CDR1 is LNHNV and CDR2 is YYDKDF (reference sequence). V was pared by 0 bases and J by 2 bases, with 7 bases of the junction left unmatched. The length of the CDR3 is 17 residues. The CDR3 DNA sequence: TGTGCCACCAGCAGAGATTTACAGGGGCCTCCCTACAATGAGCAGTTCTTC. Its protein is CATSRDLQGPPYNEQFF. Full variable domain (missing parts from reference TRBV15 and TRBJ2-1): DAMVIQNPRYQVTQFGKPVTLSCSQTLNHNVMYWYQQKSSQAPKLLFHYYDKDFNNEADTPDNFQSRRPNTSFCFLDIRSPGLGDTAMYLCATSRDLQGPPYNEQFFGPGTRLTVL.

The V gene is TRBV19, the J gene TRBJ2-5, with D tentatively TRBD2 (5 bases). Looked up from germline, CDR1 is LNHDA and CDR2 is SQIVND (reference sequence). Deletions cut 6 bases from V and 4 bases from J, with 12 bases between. This CDR3 has 13 amino acids. CDR3 sequence reads: CASSRGRGETQYF. CDR3 nucleotides: TGTGCCAGTAGCCGGGGAAGAGGAGAGACCCAGTACTTC.

V and J are TRBV18 and TRBJ2-5; 9 nucleotides align to TRBD2. This CDR3 is built from 19 residues. Looked up from germline, CDR1 is KGHSH and CDR2 is LQKENI. With 3 bases clipped from V and 1 base from J, the junction kept 15 bases outside the gene matches. The CDR3 loop reads CASSPRLAGAPSSQETQYF. Written as DNA, the CDR3 is TGTGCCAGCTCACCCAGATTAGCGGGAGCCCCCAGCAGCCAAGAGACCCAGTACTTC. Full variable domain (rest looked up from reference TRBV18 and TRBJ2-5): NAGVMQNPRHLVRRRGQEARLRCSPMKGHSHVYWYRQLPEEGLKFMVYLQKENIIDESGMPKERFSAEFPKEGPSILRIQQVVRGDSAAYFCASSPRLAGAPSSQETQYFGPGTRLLVL.